This TCR beta chain was recovered during a study of blood T cell repertoires in COVID-19. Participants came from about 24 US areas, aged about 18 to 95 years. Cohort assignment relied on participant-reported clinical history. Germline CDR1 reads LGHDT; CDR2 reads YNNKEL (reference sequence). Germline trimming cut 2 bases from V and 7 bases from J; bases unmatched to any gene: 6. This CDR3 has 15 amino acids. The data were produced by immunoSEQ multiplex PCR, yet TCRdb's version contains in-frame clones alone and is incomplete. The table includes about 180,000 clones, 86% detected once. The specimen was PBMCs or T cells enriched from blood (not recorded which). This TCR came from a woman in her twenties or thirties who had recovered from COVID-19. This chain links TRBV3-1 (or the pseudogene TRBV3-2) with TRBJ2-7; 12 bases match TRBD1. CDR3 sequence: CASSQMGTGGGEQYF. The CDR3 DNA reads TGTGCCAGCAGCCAAATGGGGACAGGGGGCGGGGAGCAGTACTTC.